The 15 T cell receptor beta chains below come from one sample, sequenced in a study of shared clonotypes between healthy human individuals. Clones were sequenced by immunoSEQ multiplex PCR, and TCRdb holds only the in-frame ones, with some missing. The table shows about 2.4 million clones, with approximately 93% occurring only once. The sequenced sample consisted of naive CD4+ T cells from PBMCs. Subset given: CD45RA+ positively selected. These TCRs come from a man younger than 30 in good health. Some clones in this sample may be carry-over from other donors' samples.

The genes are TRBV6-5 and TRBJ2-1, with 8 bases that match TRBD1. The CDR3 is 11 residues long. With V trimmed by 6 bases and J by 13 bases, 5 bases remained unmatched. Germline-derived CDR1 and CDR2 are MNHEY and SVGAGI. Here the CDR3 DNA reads TGTGCCAGCAGAACAGGGGGTTTACAGTTCTTC. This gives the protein CASRTGGLQFF.

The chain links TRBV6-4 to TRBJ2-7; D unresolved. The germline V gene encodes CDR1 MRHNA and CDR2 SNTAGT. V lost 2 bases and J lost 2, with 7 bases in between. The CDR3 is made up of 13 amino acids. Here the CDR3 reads CASSDRLTYEQYF. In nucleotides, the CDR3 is TGTGCCAGCAGTGACCGACTTACCTACGAGCAGTACTTC.

The CDR3, as DNA: TGTGCCAGCAGCCCCAAGCGGGGGTCTGGAAACACCATATATTTT. Its protein product is CASSPKRGSGNTIYF. V usage is TRBV7-6 and J usage is TRBJ1-3; maybe TRBD1 (5 bases). Trimming took off 5 bases at V and 1 base at J, with 12 bases between the two ends. The CDR3 has 15 amino acids. Germline assignment: CDR1 SGHVS and CDR2 FNYEAQ.

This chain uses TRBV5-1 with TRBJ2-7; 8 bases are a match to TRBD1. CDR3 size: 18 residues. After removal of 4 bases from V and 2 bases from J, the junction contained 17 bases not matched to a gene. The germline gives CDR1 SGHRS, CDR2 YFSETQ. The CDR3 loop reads CASSLDARAQGATYEQYF. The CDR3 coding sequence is TGCGCCAGCAGCCTAGACGCCCGGGCGCAGGGGGCAACCTACGAGCAGTACTTC.

The CDR3 sequence: CSASRTTGKAKNIQYF. Written as DNA, the CDR3 is TGCAGCGCCTCAAGAACGACAGGGAAAGCCAAAAACATTCAGTACTTC. J is TRBJ2-4 and V is TRBV29-1, with 7 bases matching TRBD1. This CDR3 comprises 16 residues. V gave up 7 bases and J gave up 0 bases; unmatched junction bases: 12. CDR1 and CDR2 (germline): SQVTM, ANQGSEA.

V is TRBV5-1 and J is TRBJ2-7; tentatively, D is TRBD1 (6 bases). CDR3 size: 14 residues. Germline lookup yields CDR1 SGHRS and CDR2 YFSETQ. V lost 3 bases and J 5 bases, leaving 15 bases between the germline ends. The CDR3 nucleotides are TGCGCCAGCAGCTACCGGACAGCCATTGACGAGCAGTACTTC. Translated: CASSYRTAIDEQYF.

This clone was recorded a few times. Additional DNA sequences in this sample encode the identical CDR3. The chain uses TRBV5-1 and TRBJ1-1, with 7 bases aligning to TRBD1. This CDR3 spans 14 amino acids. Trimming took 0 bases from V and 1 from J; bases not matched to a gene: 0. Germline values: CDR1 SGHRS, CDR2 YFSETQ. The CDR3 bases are TGCGCCAGCAGCTTGGCAGGGGGGAACACTGAAGCTTTCTTT. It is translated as CASSLAGGNTEAFF. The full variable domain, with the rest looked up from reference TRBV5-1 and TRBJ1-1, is KAGVTQTPRYLIKTRGQQVTLSCSPISGHRSVSWYQQTPGQGLQFLFEYFSETQRNKGNFPGRFSGRQFSNSRSEMNVSTLELGDSALYLCASSLAGGNTEAFFGQGTRLTVV.

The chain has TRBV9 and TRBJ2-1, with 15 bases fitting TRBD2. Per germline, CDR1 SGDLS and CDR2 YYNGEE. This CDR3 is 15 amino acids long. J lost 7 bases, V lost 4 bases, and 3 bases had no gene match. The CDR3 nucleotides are TGTGCCAGCAGCTGGGGGACTAGCGGGAGGAATGAGCAGTTCTTC. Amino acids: CASSWGTSGRNEQFF.

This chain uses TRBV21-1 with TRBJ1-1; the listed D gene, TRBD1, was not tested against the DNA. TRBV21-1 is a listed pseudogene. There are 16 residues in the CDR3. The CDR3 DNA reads TGTGCCAGCAGCAAAGTCGCAGGGGCGCTGAACACTGAAGCTTTCTTT. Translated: CASSKVAGALNTEAFF.

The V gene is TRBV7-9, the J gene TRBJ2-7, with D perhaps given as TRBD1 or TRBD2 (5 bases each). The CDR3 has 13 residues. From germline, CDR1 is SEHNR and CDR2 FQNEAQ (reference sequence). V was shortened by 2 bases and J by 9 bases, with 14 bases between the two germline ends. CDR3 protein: CASSLQGDYGQYF. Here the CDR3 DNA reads TGTGCCAGCAGCTTACAGGGTGACTATGGGCAGTACTTC.

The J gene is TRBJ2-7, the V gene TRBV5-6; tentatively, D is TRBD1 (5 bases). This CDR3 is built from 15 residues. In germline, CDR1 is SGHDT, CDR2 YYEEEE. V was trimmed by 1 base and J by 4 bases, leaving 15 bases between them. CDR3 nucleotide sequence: TGTGCCAGCAGCTTGTCTGGCAGGGTAGAGTACGAGCAGTACTTC. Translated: CASSLSGRVEYEQYF.

CDR3 sequence reads: CASSLNRDWYGYTF. In DNA, the CDR3 is TGCGCCAGCAGCTTGAACAGGGATTGGTATGGCTACACCTTC. The rearrangement joins TRBV5-1 to TRBJ1-2, with D perhaps TRBD1 (6 bases). Germline values: CDR1 SGHRS, CDR2 YFSETQ. V was pared by 1 base and J by 5 bases, with 12 bases between. There are 14 residues in the CDR3. Full variable domain (missing parts from reference TRBV5-1 and TRBJ1-2): KAGVTQTPRYLIKTRGQQVTLSCSPISGHRSVSWYQQTPGQGLQFLFEYFSETQRNKGNFPGRFSGRQFSNSRSEMNVSTLELGDSALYLCASSLNRDWYGYTFGSGTRLTVV.

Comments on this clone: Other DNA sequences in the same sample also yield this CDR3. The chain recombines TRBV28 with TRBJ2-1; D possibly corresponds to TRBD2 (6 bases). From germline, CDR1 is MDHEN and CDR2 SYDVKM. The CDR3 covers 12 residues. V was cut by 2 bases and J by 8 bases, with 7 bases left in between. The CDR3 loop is CASSLTGDEQFF. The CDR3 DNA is TGTGCCAGCAGTTTAACGGGGGATGAGCAGTTCTTC.

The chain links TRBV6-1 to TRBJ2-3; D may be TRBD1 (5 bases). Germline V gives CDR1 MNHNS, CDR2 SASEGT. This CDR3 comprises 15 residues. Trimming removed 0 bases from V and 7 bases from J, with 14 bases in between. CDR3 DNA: TGTGCCAGCAGTGAAGCGGGCAGGGTGCGGCATACGCAGTATTTT. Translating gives CASSEAGRVRHTQYF.

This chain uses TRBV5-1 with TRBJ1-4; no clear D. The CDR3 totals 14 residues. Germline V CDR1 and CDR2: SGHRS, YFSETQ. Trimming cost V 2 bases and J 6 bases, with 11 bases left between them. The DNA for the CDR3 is TGCGCCAGCAGCTTCCGGGAACCCGATGAAAAACTGTTTTTT. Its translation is CASSFREPDEKLFF.